The 27 T cell receptor beta chains below were found in one sample sequenced in a study of shared clonotypes between healthy human individuals. Clones were sequenced by immunoSEQ multiplex PCR, and TCRdb holds only the in-frame ones, with some missing. The sample has some 500,000 clones, roughly 80% seen once; the top ten hold about 12%. Sequencing input: PBMCs. The receptors originated from a middle-aged woman in good health. Some clones in this sample may be carry-over from other donors' samples.

This clone has just a few counts. The DNA of the CDR3 is TGTGCCAGCAGCCTCGGACCCAACGACGAGCAGTACTTC. It yields the protein CASSLGPNDEQYF. This chain links TRBV5-4 with TRBJ2-7, with D hard to call. This CDR3 is built from 13 residues. The V gene lost 4 bases and the J gene lost 5 bases, with 13 bases spanning the gap. The germline V gene has CDR1 SGHNT and CDR2 YYREEE (reference sequence).

This CDR3 reads CASSLTAGGNTDTQYF. CDR3 DNA: TGTGCCAGCAGCTTAACGGCAGGGGGAAACACAGATACGCAGTATTTT. This chain joins TRBV7-3 and TRBJ2-3; TRBD1 matches at 7 bases. Per the germline V gene, CDR1 is SGHTA and CDR2 is FQGTGA. Germline trimming cut 0 bases from V and 2 bases from J; bases unmatched to any gene: 5. This CDR3 is built from 16 residues.

The chain employs TRBV11-2 and TRBJ1-2; D remains ambiguous. CDR3 length: 13 amino acids. Between the trimmed V and J ends, which lost 1 base and 4 bases, there was a span of 7 bases. Germline V gives CDR1 SGHAT, CDR2 FQNNGV. The CDR3 spells CASSLGDPYGYTF. The CDR3 DNA is TGTGCCAGCAGCTTAGGGGATCCCTATGGCTACACCTTC.

A word on this clone: The junction does not match germline at one end; this may be a read error. The gene calls are TRBV7-7 and TRBJ2-5; the D gene is possibly TRBD1 (6 bases). The CDR3 extends over 16 amino acids. Per germline, CDR1 SSHAT and CDR2 FNYEAQ (reference sequence). CDR3 coding DNA: TGTGCTAGCAGCGTAGGGGGTGGGGGACGTGAGGAGACCCAGTACTTC. Translating gives CASSVGGGGREETQYF.

The CDR3 DNA sequence: TGTGCCATCAGTGAGTCCCTAGCGGGAGGAAACAATGAGCAGTTCTTC. Its translation is CAISESLAGGNNEQFF. This chain connects TRBV10-3 to TRBJ2-1; 11 nucleotides line up with TRBD2. CDR1 is ENHRY, CDR2 SYGVKD, per germline. The CDR3 sequence is 16 residues long. The V and J ends lost 0 bases and 5 bases, in that order; junction bases with no gene match: 3.

The chain joins TRBV28 to TRBJ2-1; 9 bases are shared with TRBD2. Germline V lookup: CDR1 MDHEN, CDR2 SYDVKM. V lost 2 bases and J lost 7; bases outside the gene matches: 3. This CDR3 is 14 amino acids long. The CDR3 nucleotides are TGTGCCAGCAGTTTAGGGCTAGCGGGGAATGAGCAGTTCTTC. Amino acids: CASSLGLAGNEQFF.

The chain uses TRBV28 and TRBJ1-3; no definite D call. The V end lost 6 bases, the J end lost 2 bases, and 8 bases lay between the germline ends. Germline CDR1 MDHEN, CDR2 SYDVKM. The CDR3 contains 13 residues. This chain's CDR3 is CASRFGAGNTIYF. The CDR3 bases are TGTGCCAGCAGGTTTGGGGCTGGAAACACCATATATTTT.

The rearrangement joins TRBV7-6 to TRBJ2-5; D unclear. The germline V gene encodes CDR1 SGHVS and CDR2 FNYEAQ. The CDR3 sequence is 12 residues long. Trimming pared 5 bases from V and 1 base from J, leaving 5 bases between. The CDR3 loop is CASSISQETQYF. The CDR3 DNA sequence: TGTGCCAGCAGCATCAGCCAAGAGACCCAGTACTTC. Full variable domain (rest looked up from reference TRBV7-6 and TRBJ2-5): GAGVSQSPRYKVTKRGQDVALRCDPISGHVSLYWYRQALGQGPEFLTYFNYEAQQDKSGLPNDRFSAERPEGSISTLTIQRTEQRDSAMYRCASSISQETQYFGPGTRLLVL.

The genes are TRBV7-9 and TRBJ2-1; D possibly corresponds to TRBD2 (6 bases). This CDR3 is built from 16 residues. Germline CDR1 reads SEHNR; CDR2 reads FQNEAQ (reference sequence). V lost 5 bases to trimming and J lost 2 bases, with 16 bases between them. The CDR3 protein is CASSHIRESPYNEQFF. DNA for the CDR3: TGTGCCAGCAGCCACATTCGGGAGTCGCCCTACAATGAGCAGTTCTTC.

The chain's CDR3 is CASSRLTSGSTDEQYF. The CDR3, as DNA: TGTGCCAGCAGTCGACTGACTAGCGGGAGTACCGACGAGCAGTACTTC. The chain recombines TRBV6-6 with TRBJ2-7, with 12 nucleotides matching TRBD2. This CDR3 is 16 amino acids long. The V gene end was trimmed by 5 bases and the J gene end by 5 bases; junction bases not matched to a gene: 10. Germline CDR1 and CDR2: MNHNY and SVGAGI (reference sequence).

The rearrangement links TRBV5-1 to TRBJ2-3; TRBD2 matches 13 bases. This CDR3 comprises 15 residues. J gave up 4 bases and V 8 bases, and 7 bases lay outside the gene matches. Per the germline V gene, CDR1 is SGHRS and CDR2 is YFSETQ. The CDR3 sequence is CASALGLAGPDTQYF. CDR3 DNA sequence: TGCGCCAGTGCCTTGGGACTAGCGGGACCAGATACGCAGTATTTT.

The chain couples TRBV11-2 to TRBJ2-2; the D is unclear. Germline CDR1 SGHAT, CDR2 FQNNGV. V lost 8 bases, J lost 1 base, and 8 bases lay in between. CDR3 length equals 13 residues. The CDR3 DNA is TGTGCCAGCCGATTACTGAACACCGGGGAGCTGTTTTTT. Translated: CASRLLNTGELFF.

As concerns this clone: The same CDR3 arises from other DNA sequences in this sample as well. The genes are TRBV7-9 and TRBJ1-1; D is unresolved. In germline, CDR1 is SEHNR, CDR2 FQNEAQ (reference sequence). Trimming removed 1 base at V and 1 base at J, with 7 bases between. This CDR3 region has 14 residues. The CDR3 region is CASSLGAGNTEAFF. The CDR3 DNA reads as TGTGCCAGCAGCTTAGGTGCGGGGAACACTGAAGCTTTCTTT.

The J gene is TRBJ1-5, the V gene TRBV19, with D perhaps TRBD1 (6 bases). CDR3 length equals 16 residues. Germline-derived CDR1 and CDR2 are LNHDA and SQIVND (reference sequence). The V and J ends lost 3 bases and 3 bases respectively, with 15 bases between them. The CDR3 loop reads CASSILTGLLNQPQHF. The CDR3 nucleotides read TGTGCCAGTAGTATTTTAACAGGGCTACTCAATCAGCCCCAGCATTTT.

The chain has TRBV4-1 and TRBJ1-5; 8 bases map to TRBD1. Germline V gives CDR1 MGHRA, CDR2 YSYEKL. This CDR3 has 15 residues. V trimming: 5 bases; J trimming: 5 bases; junction bases outside the gene matches: 8. The CDR3 bases are TGCGCCAGCAGCTTATCCGGGACAGGAGATCAGCCCCAGCATTTT. Its protein product is CASSLSGTGDQPQHF.

The chain has TRBV15 and TRBJ1-1; D might be TRBD1 (5 bases). The CDR3 is 15 amino acids. In germline, CDR1 is LNHNV, CDR2 YYDKDF (reference sequence). Trimming cost V 1 base and J 1 base, with 10 bases left between them. CDR3 protein: CATSRGTTANTEAFF. The CDR3 DNA is TGTGCCACCAGCAGAGGTACGACAGCGAACACTGAAGCTTTCTTT.

The chain employs TRBV6-4 and TRBJ2-2; D could derive from TRBD1 or TRBD2 (5 bases each). The V gene lost 4 bases and the J gene lost 5 bases, with 14 bases spanning the gap. Germline V gene lookup returns CDR1 MRHNA and CDR2 SNTAGT. The length of the CDR3 is 15 residues. In nucleotides, the CDR3 is TGTGCCAGCAGTGTCCGGGGCGACGCGACCGGGGAGCTGTTTTTT. This encodes CASSVRGDATGELFF.

The chain joins TRBV9 to TRBJ2-7; 13 nucleotides align to TRBD2. The CDR3 spans 16 residues. Germline CDR1 reads SGDLS; CDR2 reads YYNGEE. The ends lost 3 bases at V and 3 bases at J; junction bases unmatched: 6. The CDR3 is CASSGGTSGNLYEQYF. The CDR3 DNA sequence: TGTGCCAGCAGCGGGGGGACTAGCGGGAATCTCTACGAGCAGTACTTC.

The chain couples TRBV7-3 to TRBJ2-1; D is unresolved. Germline loops: CDR1 SGHTA, CDR2 FQGTGA. CDR3 size: 14 residues. V was trimmed by 5 bases and J by 6 bases, leaving 14 bases between them. The CDR3 bases are TGTGCCAGCAGCGCTATACCCCGAGGCAATGAGCAGTTCTTC. Amino acids: CASSAIPRGNEQFF.

Worth noting for this clone: A read error likely explains this, since a far larger clone differs by one base. The chain uses TRBV28 and TRBJ1-5; 9 nucleotides match TRBD1. Germline V gene lookup returns CDR1 MDHEN and CDR2 SYDVKM. The length of the CDR3 is 15 residues. The CDR3 sequence is CASSFGDRDNRPQHF. The DNA for the CDR3 is TGTGCCAGCAGTTTTGGGGACAGGGACAATCGGCCCCAGCATTTT.

This clone was seen ten or more times. This chain joins TRBV19 and TRBJ2-2, with D maybe TRBD2 (5 bases). From germline, CDR1 is LNHDA and CDR2 SQIVND (reference sequence). The CDR3 covers 15 residues. Trimming took off 4 bases at V and 5 bases at J, with 14 bases between the two ends. The CDR3 DNA reads as TGTGCCAGTAGTAGAGGTGGGAGTAATACCGGGGAGCTGTTTTTT. Amino acid sequence: CASSRGGSNTGELFF.

This clone has only a few counts. This may be a read error: a much more frequent sequence differs by one nucleotide. Other DNA variants within this sample encode the same CDR3. The chain couples TRBV6-4 to TRBJ2-1, with D possibly being TRBD1 (6 bases). The CDR3 is made up of 13 amino acids. The germline gives CDR1 MRHNA, CDR2 SNTAGT. CDR3: CASSDRNADEQFF. The CDR3 DNA reads TGTGCTAGCAGTGACAGGAATGCGGATGAGCAGTTCTTC.

The chain recombines TRBV6-5 with TRBJ2-5; D not resolved. This CDR3 spans 14 amino acids. From germline, CDR1 is MNHEY and CDR2 SVGAGI. V was cut by 6 bases and J by 4 bases, with 15 bases left in between. The DNA for the CDR3 is TGTGCCAGCAGCCCACGGGTGGTAAGAGAGACCCAGTACTTC. Translation: CASSPRVVRETQYF.

The chain combines TRBV9 with TRBJ2-1; 12 bases align to TRBD2. Germline V gives CDR1 SGDLS, CDR2 YYNGEE. CDR3 length equals 15 residues. The trim removed 3 bases at V and 9 bases at J, leaving 7 bases unmatched. As DNA, the CDR3 is TGTGCCAGCAGCGAGACTAGCGGGAGCCCGGCTGAGCAGTTCTTC. Amino acids: CASSETSGSPAEQFF.

In its sample, this clone ranks as medium-sized. The V gene is TRBV2, the J gene TRBJ2-3, with D uncertain. V was cut by 7 bases and J by 10 bases, with 6 bases left in between. The CDR3 extends over 9 amino acids. Germline lookup yields CDR1 SNHLY and CDR2 FYNNEI. The CDR3 nucleotides are TGTGCCAGCAACGGTCCGCAGTATTTT. Protein product: CASNGPQYF.

V usage is TRBV19 and J usage is TRBJ1-2; 10 nucleotides agree with TRBD1. V dropped 5 bases and J dropped 2; count of bases not matched to a gene: 8. This CDR3 spans 16 amino acids. Germline V gives CDR1 LNHDA, CDR2 SQIVND (reference sequence). CDR3: CASSRGDRGLNYGYTF. The CDR3 DNA reads as TGTGCCAGTAGTCGGGGGGACAGGGGCCTCAACTATGGCTACACCTTC.

Concerning this clone itself: This specimen includes other DNA sequences encoding the same CDR3. V gene TRBV7-9 combines with J gene TRBJ2-1, with a tentative D call TRBD1 (6 bases). V lost 1 base, J lost 2 bases, and 9 bases lay in between. This CDR3 contains 15 residues. CDR1 and CDR2 (germline): SEHNR, FQNEAQ (reference sequence). The DNA of the CDR3 is TGTGCCAGCAGCTTAGTCCCAGGGGCCTACAATGAGCAGTTCTTC. Translating gives CASSLVPGAYNEQFF.